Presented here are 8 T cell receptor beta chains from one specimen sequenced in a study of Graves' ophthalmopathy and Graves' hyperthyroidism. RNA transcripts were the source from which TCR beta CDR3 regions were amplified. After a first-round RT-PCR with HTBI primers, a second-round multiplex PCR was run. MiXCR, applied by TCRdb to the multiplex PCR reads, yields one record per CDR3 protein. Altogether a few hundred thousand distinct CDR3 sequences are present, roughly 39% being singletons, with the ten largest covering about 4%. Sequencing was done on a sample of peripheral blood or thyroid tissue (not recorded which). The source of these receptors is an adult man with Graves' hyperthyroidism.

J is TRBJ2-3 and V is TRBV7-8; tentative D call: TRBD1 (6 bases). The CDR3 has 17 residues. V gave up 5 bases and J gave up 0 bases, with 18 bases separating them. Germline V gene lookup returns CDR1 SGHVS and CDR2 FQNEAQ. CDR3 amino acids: CASSRRRTGISTDTQYF. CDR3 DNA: TGTGCCAGCAGCCGACGAAGAACAGGGATCAGCACAGATACGCAGTATTTT.

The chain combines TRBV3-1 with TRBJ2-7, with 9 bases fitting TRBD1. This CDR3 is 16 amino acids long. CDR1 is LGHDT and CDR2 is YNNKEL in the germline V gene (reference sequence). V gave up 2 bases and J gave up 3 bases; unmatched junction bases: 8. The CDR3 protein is CASSQRPGQGGYEQYF. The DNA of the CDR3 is TGTGCCAGCAGCCAACGACCGGGACAGGGAGGCTACGAGCAGTACTTC.

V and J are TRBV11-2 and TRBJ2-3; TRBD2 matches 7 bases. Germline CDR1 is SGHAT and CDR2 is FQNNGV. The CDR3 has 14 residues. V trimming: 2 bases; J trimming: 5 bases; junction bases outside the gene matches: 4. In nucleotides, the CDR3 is TGTGCCAGCAGCTTATTAGCGGGCCGAGATACGCAGTATTTT. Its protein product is CASSLLAGRDTQYF.

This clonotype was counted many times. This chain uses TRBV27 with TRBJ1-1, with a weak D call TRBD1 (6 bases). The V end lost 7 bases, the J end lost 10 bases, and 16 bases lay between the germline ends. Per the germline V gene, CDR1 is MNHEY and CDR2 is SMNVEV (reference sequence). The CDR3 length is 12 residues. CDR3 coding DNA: TGTGCCAGCAAGCTGGGAGGGGGAATAGCTTTCTTT. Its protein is CASKLGGGIAFF.

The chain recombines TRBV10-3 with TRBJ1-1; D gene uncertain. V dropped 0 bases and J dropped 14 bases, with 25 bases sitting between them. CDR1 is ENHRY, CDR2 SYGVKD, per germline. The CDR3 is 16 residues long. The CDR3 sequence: CAISESRTSGSDEQFF. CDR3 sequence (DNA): TGTGCCATCAGTGAGTCGCGGACTAGCGGGAGCGATGAGCAGTTCTTT.

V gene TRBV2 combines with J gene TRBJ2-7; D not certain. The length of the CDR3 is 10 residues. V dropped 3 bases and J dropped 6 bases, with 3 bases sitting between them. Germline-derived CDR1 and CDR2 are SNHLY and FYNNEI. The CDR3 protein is CASSEPEQYF. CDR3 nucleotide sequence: TGTGCCAGCAGTGAGCCCGAGCAGTACTTC.

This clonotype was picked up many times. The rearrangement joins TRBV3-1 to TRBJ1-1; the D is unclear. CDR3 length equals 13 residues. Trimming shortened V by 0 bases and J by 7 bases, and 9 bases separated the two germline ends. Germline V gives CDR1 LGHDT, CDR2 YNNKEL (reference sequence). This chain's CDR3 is CASSQDLHSEAFF. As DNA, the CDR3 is TGTGCCAGCAGCCAAGATCTTCACAGTGAAGCTTTCTTT. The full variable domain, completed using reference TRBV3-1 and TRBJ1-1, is DTAVSQTPKYLVTQMGNDKSIKCEQNLGHDTMYWYKQDSKKFLKIMFSYNNKELIINETVPNRFSPKSPDKAHLNLHINSLELGDSAVYFCASSQDLHSEAFFGQGTRLTVV.

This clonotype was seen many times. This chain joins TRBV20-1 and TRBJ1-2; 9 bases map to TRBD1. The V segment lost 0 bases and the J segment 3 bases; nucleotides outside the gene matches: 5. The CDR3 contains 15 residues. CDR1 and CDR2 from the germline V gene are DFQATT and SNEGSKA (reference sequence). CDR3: CSARDLGQGDYGYTF. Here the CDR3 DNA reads TGCAGTGCTAGAGATCTGGGACAGGGAGACTATGGCTACACCTTC.